This T cell receptor beta chain comes out of a study of blood T cell repertoires in COVID-19. Cohorts were based on clinical histories the participants reported. This clone was picked up one time. Germline loops: CDR1 KGHSH, CDR2 LQKENI. The CDR3 contains 12 residues. V shed 5 bases and J shed 6 bases, with 11 bases lying between them. TCRdb's table, derived via immunoSEQ multiplex PCR, lists solely in-frame clones and lacks some. This table holds about 300,000 clones, almost 90% found once. Sample: PBMCs or T cells enriched from blood (not recorded which). The genes are TRBV18 and TRBJ2-7, with D perhaps matching TRBD2 (6 bases). The TCR comes from a woman younger than 30 with acute COVID-19. The CDR3 is CASSNVGGEQYF. CDR3 nucleotides: TGTGCCAGCTCAAACGTGGGGGGCGAGCAGTACTTC.